The T cell receptor (beta chain) described here comes from a study of T cells in Graves' hyperthyroidism and ophthalmopathy. Study-wide results and caveats: The model predicted ophthalmopathy a median approximately 6.3 months before onset.

Graves' hyperthyroidism without ophthalmopathy progression within 18 months was termed stable. Newly diagnosed hyperthyroidism patients aged 18 to 65 years had disease lasting under 2 months. A word on this clonotype: Antigen unknown. A much larger clonotype is one base distant, so this may be a read error.

Researchers took RNA transcripts and amplified the TCR beta CDR3 regions from them. A first-round RT-PCR of the TCR CDR3 used the HTBI primer set. TCRdb reanalysed the multiplex PCR reads using MiXCR and keeps one entry per CDR3 protein. The sample has 250,000 to 350,000 distinct CDR3 sequences, around 17% seen once. What was sequenced was blood. This TCR was recovered from a man aged 30 to 45 with Graves' hyperthyroidism.

The CDR3 spells CASSTSSGRGIHEQYF. In nucleotides, the CDR3 is TGTGCCAGCAGTACTTCAAGCGGGAGAGGGATCCATGAGCAGTACTTC. This sequence joins TRBV12-3 or TRBV12-4 and TRBJ2-7; 8 positions match TRBD2. V shed 5 bases, J shed 7 bases, and the junction held 16 bases outside the gene matches. The CDR3 contains 16 residues.